Sequencing of this T cell receptor (beta chain) was carried out in a study of T cell repertoires in cytomegalovirus infection. The V and J ends lost 0 bases and 0 bases respectively, with 8 bases between them. CDR3 length: 16 residues. Germline V gene sequence: CDR1 MGHRA, CDR2 YSYEKL. This clonotype turned up a few times. Via MiXCR, TCRdb re-called the reads, giving one row per CDR3 protein. The table shows a few hundred thousand distinct CDR3 sequences, with around 27% occurring only once. This sequence joins TRBV4-1 and TRBJ1-4; D call uncertain. Material for sequencing was PBMCs. This clonotype originated in a human donor in good health (CMV status not recorded). Some clones in this sample may be carry-over from other donors' samples. The DNA of the CDR3 is TGCGCCAGCAGCCAAGATTTCAGCTCAACTAATGAAAAACTGTTTTTT. Encoded protein: CASSQDFSSTNEKLFF.